Shown below are 3 T cell receptor beta chains from a single sample sequenced in a study of T cell changes during pregnancy in multiple sclerosis. Libraries were prepared by immunoSEQ multiplex PCR; TCRdb keeps only in-frame clonotypes and omits some of them. The data hold about 53,000 clones, with more than 75% observed a single time. The sample here was CD8+ T cells from peripheral blood mononuclear cells, taken before pregnancy. The origin of the receptors is a female donor with multiple sclerosis, enrolled in a pregnancy study.

The rearrangement uses TRBV5-1 and TRBJ1-1, with D possibly matching TRBD1 (5 bases). CDR1 SGHRS and CDR2 YFSETQ come from the germline V gene. V was clipped by 6 bases and J by 1 base, with 7 bases between them. This CDR3 comprises 12 residues. The CDR3 sequence is CASNQGNTEAFF. In nucleotides, the CDR3 is TGCGCCAGCAACCAGGGGAACACTGAAGCTTTCTTT.

V usage is TRBV6-1 and J usage is TRBJ2-1, with TRBD2 identical over 8 bases. This CDR3 has 14 amino acids. V lost 4 bases to trimming and J lost 3 bases; unmatched junction nucleotides: 2. Germline CDR1 MNHNS, CDR2 SASEGT. The CDR3 is CASSGLAIYNEQFF. In DNA form, the CDR3 reads TGTGCCAGCAGTGGACTAGCGATCTACAATGAGCAGTTCTTC.

The chain has TRBV7-9 and TRBJ1-1; 9 bases fit TRBD1. Germline CDR1 is SEHNR and CDR2 is FQNEAQ (reference sequence). V dropped 5 bases and J dropped 1; count of bases not matched to a gene: 8. CDR3 length equals 16 residues. CDR3 amino acids: CASSQSPGQGNTEAFF. The CDR3 DNA reads TGTGCCAGCAGCCAGTCCCCGGGACAGGGGAACACTGAAGCTTTCTTT.